Listed here is a single TCR beta chain. The sample is drawn from a study of T cells in Graves' hyperthyroidism and ophthalmopathy. There were TCR beta CDR3 regions amplified from RNA transcripts. With the HTBI primer set, the TCR CDR3 went through a first round of RT-PCR. Using its own MiXCR run on the multiplex PCR reads, TCRdb lists one record per CDR3 protein. This sample has 300,000 to 350,000 distinct CDR3 sequences; over 15% occur once, and the top ten carry around 34%. The V gene's germline CDR1 is MNHEY and CDR2 SMNVEV (reference sequence). V dropped 6 bases and J dropped 5 bases, with 11 bases sitting between them. The CDR3 sequence is 13 residues long.

Sample: blood. The chain has TRBV27 and TRBJ1-5; D not certain. This sequence was found in a man aged 25-45 years with Graves' hyperthyroidism. The chain's CDR3 is CASRTEPHQPQHF. The CDR3 DNA reads TGTGCCAGCAGAACAGAGCCCCATCAGCCCCAGCATTTT.